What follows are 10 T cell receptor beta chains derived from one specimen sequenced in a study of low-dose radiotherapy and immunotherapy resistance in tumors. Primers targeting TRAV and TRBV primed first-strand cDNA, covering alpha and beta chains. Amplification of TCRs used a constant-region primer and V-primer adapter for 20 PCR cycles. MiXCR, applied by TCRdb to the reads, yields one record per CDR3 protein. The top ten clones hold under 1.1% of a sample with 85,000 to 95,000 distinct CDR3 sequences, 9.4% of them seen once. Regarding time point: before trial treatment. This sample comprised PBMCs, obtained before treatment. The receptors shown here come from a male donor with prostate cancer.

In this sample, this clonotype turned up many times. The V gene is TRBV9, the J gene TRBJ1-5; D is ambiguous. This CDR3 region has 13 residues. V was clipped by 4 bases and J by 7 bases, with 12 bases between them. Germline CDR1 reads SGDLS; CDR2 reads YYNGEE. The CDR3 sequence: CASSPTGRQPQHF. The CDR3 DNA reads TGTGCCAGCAGCCCGACGGGAAGACAGCCCCAGCATTTT.

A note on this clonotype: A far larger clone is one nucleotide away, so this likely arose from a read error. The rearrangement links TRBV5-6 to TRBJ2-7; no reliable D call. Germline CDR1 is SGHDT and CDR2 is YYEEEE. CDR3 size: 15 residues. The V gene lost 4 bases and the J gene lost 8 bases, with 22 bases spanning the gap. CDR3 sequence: CASSNPKTVFVQQYF. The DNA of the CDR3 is TGTGCCAGCAGCAATCCCAAGACGGTCTTCGTTCAGCAGTACTTC.

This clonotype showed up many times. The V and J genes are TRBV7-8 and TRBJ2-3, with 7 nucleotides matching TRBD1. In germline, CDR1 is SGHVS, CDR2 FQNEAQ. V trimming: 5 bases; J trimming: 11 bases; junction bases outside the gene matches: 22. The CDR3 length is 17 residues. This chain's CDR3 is CASSARTGVLFGIGQYF. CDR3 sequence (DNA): TGTGCCAGCAGCGCGCGAACAGGGGTTCTTTTTGGTATTGGGCAGTATTTT.

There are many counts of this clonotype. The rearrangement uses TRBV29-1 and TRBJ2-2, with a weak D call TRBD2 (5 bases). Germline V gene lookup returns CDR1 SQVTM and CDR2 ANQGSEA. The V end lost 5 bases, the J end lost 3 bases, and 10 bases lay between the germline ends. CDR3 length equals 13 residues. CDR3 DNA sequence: TGCAGCGTTCCCCGGGATTACACCGGGGAGCTGTTTTTT. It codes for CSVPRDYTGELFF.

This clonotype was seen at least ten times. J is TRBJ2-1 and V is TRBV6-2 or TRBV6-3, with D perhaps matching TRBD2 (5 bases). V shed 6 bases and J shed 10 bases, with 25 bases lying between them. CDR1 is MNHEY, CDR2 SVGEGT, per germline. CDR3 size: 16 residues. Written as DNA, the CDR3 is TGTGCCAGCAGGTTAGGACCGGGGTTCTTAACAATAGAGCAGTTCTTC. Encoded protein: CASRLGPGFLTIEQFF.

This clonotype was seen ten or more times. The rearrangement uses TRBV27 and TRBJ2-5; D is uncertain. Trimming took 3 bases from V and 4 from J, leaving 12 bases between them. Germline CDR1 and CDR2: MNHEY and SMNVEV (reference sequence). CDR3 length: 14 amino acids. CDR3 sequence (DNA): TGTGCCAGCAGTTTTGATGGCCCCCGAGAGACCCAGTACTTC. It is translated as CASSFDGPRETQYF.

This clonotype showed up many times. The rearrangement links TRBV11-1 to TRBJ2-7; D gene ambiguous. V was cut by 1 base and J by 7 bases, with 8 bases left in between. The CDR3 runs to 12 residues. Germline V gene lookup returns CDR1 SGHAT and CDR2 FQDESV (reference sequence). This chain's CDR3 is CASSLVVGEQYF. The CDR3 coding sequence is TGTGCCAGCAGCTTAGTCGTAGGTGAGCAGTACTTC.

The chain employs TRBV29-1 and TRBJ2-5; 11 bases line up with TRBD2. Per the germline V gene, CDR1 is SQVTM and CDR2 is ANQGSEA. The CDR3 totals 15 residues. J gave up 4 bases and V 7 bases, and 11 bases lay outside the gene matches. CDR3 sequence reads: CSAAGTSGGGETQYF. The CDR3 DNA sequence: TGCAGCGCCGCCGGGACTAGCGGAGGGGGAGAGACCCAGTACTTC.

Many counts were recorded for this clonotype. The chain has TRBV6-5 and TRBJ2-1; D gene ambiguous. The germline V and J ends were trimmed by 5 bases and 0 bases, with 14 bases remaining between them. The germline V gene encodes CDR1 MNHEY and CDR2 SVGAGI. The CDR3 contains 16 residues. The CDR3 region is CASSPRALSSYNEQFF. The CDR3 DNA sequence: TGTGCCAGCAGTCCCCGGGCGTTGAGCTCCTACAATGAGCAGTTCTTC.

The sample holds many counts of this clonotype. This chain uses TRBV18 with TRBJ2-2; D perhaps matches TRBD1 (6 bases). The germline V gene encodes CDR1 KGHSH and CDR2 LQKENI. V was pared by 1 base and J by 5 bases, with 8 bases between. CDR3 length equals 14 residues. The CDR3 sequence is CASSPRTGTGELFF. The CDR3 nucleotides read TGTGCCAGCTCACCACGAACAGGGACCGGGGAGCTGTTTTTT.